These 25 T cell receptor beta chains share one sample of origin, sequenced in a study of T cell repertoires in cytomegalovirus infection. TCRdb analysed the reads with MiXCR anew, one entry per CDR3 protein. Of 290,000 or so distinct CDR3 sequences detected, roughly 25% appear once; the ten largest clones hold 11% to 15%. The source material was PBMCs. The receptors were gathered from a human donor in good health (CMV status not recorded). Some clones in this sample may be carry-over from other donors' samples.

This clonotype was counted between two and nine times. The J gene is TRBJ1-5, the V gene TRBV12-3 or TRBV12-4; D gene unclear. Trimming left V 4 bases short and J 2 bases short, with 9 bases between. This CDR3 has 14 amino acids. The CDR3 here is CASSSRRGNQPQHF. For the CDR3, the DNA is TGTGCCAGCAGTTCTAGGAGAGGCAATCAGCCCCAGCATTTT.

The chain has TRBV6-5 and TRBJ1-2; D may be TRBD1 (6 bases). There are 15 residues in the CDR3. Germline CDR1 MNHEY, CDR2 SVGAGI. The V and J ends lost 2 bases and 1 base respectively, with 11 bases between them. CDR3 DNA: TGTGCCAGCAGTTACAGCCAGGGGAGTAACTATGGCTACACCTTC. Protein sequence: CASSYSQGSNYGYTF.

This chain connects TRBV7-3 to TRBJ2-3; 7 bases align to TRBD2. The CDR3 length is 16 residues. Germline CDR1 SGHTA, CDR2 FQGTGA. V lost 5 bases, J lost 0 bases, and 8 bases stayed unmatched. The CDR3 DNA sequence: TGTGCCAGCAGCCCAGAGGCGGGGGTCAGCACAGATACGCAGTATTTT. Its translation is CASSPEAGVSTDTQYF.

Many counts were recorded for this clonotype. The chain is built from TRBV5-1 and TRBJ1-6; no clear D. V lost 4 bases and J lost 7, with 9 bases in between. The CDR3 length is 13 residues. Germline CDR1 and CDR2: SGHRS and YFSETQ. CDR3 DNA sequence: TGCGCCAGCAGCGTGGATCAGAATTCACCCCTCCACTTT. Translating it yields CASSVDQNSPLHF.

At least ten counts were recorded for this clonotype. This chain links TRBV6-2 or TRBV6-3 with TRBJ2-5; a weak D match, TRBD2 (5 bases). The CDR3 consists of 13 residues. The germline V and J ends were trimmed by 6 bases and 7 bases, with 15 bases remaining between them. Germline-derived CDR1 and CDR2 are MNHEY and SVGEGT. The CDR3 DNA is TGTGCCAGCAGCCTTGAATCAGGAGGGACCCAGTACTTC. Its protein product is CASSLESGGTQYF.

In this sample, this clonotype turned up a few times. This chain uses TRBV12-3 or TRBV12-4 with TRBJ1-2; 12 nucleotides align to TRBD1. The trim removed 6 bases at V and 8 bases at J, leaving 10 bases unmatched. The CDR3 contains 15 residues. The DNA of the CDR3 is TGTGCCAGCAGCCCCCCCGGGACAGGGGGCAAGGGCTACACCTTC. Protein: CASSPPGTGGKGYTF.

This clonotype was found a few times. The rearrangement joins TRBV7-2 to TRBJ2-7; D gene ambiguous. The CDR3 has 11 amino acids. Germline loops: CDR1 SGHTA, CDR2 FQGNSA. Trimming removed 6 bases at V and 3 bases at J, with 6 bases between. The CDR3 nucleotides read TGTGCCAGCAGTCACTACTACGAGCAGTACTTC. Amino acid sequence: CASSHYYEQYF.

This rearrangement joins TRBV11-2 to TRBJ2-3, with 11 bases identical to TRBD2. The CDR3 is made up of 16 amino acids. The trim removed 5 bases at V and 4 bases at J, leaving 8 bases unmatched. Germline assignment: CDR1 SGHAT and CDR2 FQNNGV. The CDR3 is CASSQGTSGSADTQYF. CDR3 bases: TGTGCCAGCAGCCAGGGAACTAGCGGGAGTGCAGATACGCAGTATTTT.

This clonotype appeared many times. The rearrangement uses TRBV7-2 and TRBJ2-1; D not resolved. Per the germline V gene, CDR1 is SGHTA and CDR2 is FQGNSA. CDR3 size: 15 residues. The V and J ends lost 5 bases and 0 bases respectively, with 11 bases between them. The CDR3 sequence: CASSPWTFSYNEQFF. In DNA form, the CDR3 reads TGTGCCAGCAGCCCTTGGACCTTCTCCTACAATGAGCAGTTCTTC.

In its sample, this clonotype was seen many times. The chain couples TRBV7-9 to TRBJ1-1; 7 bases are a match to TRBD1. After removal of 4 bases from V and 2 bases from J, the junction contained 7 bases not matched to a gene. There are 15 residues in the CDR3. Per the germline V gene, CDR1 is SEHNR and CDR2 is FQNEAQ (reference sequence). The CDR3 DNA follows: TGTGCCAGCAGCTCACAATACAGGGGAAACACTGAAGCTTTCTTT. This codes for CASSSQYRGNTEAFF.

This clonotype was seen a handful of times. This chain's CDR3 is CASSPRFGNQPQHF. Here the CDR3 DNA reads TGTGCCAGCAGTCCTCGGTTTGGCAATCAGCCCCAGCATTTT. The chain combines TRBV28 with TRBJ1-5; D gene ambiguous. Germline values: CDR1 MDHEN, CDR2 SYDVKM. V lost 5 bases, J lost 2 bases, and 10 bases lay in between. There are 14 residues in the CDR3.

This clonotype came up many times. The V gene is TRBV7-2, the J gene TRBJ1-5; D is undetermined. CDR3 size: 15 residues. Trimming took off 4 bases at V and 0 bases at J, with 10 bases between the two ends. The V gene's germline CDR1 is SGHTA and CDR2 FQGNSA. The CDR3 loop reads CASSSTTYSNQPQHF. The CDR3 DNA sequence: TGTGCCAGCAGCTCGACAACCTATAGCAATCAGCCCCAGCATTTT.

This clonotype came up a few times. This chain uses TRBV11-2 with TRBJ2-5; maybe TRBD1 (5 bases). The CDR3 is 15 amino acids. Per the germline V gene, CDR1 is SGHAT and CDR2 is FQNNGV. V gave up 5 bases and J gave up 3 bases, with 16 bases separating them. This CDR3 reads CASSPRPDREETQYF. CDR3 nucleotides: TGTGCCAGCAGCCCGAGGCCAGACAGAGAAGAGACCCAGTACTTC.

This clonotype was detected only a few times. This CDR3 is CASSLEPTGELFF. In DNA, the CDR3 is TGCGCCAGCAGCTTGGAGCCCACCGGGGAGCTGTTTTTT. The chain recombines TRBV5-1 with TRBJ2-2; D remains unclear. Germline values: CDR1 SGHRS, CDR2 YFSETQ. The V end lost 0 bases, the J end lost 4 bases, and 4 bases lay between the germline ends. The CDR3 has 13 residues.

This chain joins TRBV29-1 and TRBJ2-3; TRBD2 matches at 11 bases. From germline, CDR1 is SQVTM and CDR2 ANQGSEA. The CDR3 consists of 16 residues. Trimming cost V 4 bases and J 0 bases; bases outside gene matches: 6. The CDR3 sequence: CSVVGSGRGSTDTQYF. The DNA of the CDR3 is TGCAGCGTTGTAGGTAGCGGGAGGGGCAGCACAGATACGCAGTATTTT.

This clonotype was counted between two and nine times. V is TRBV7-9 and J is TRBJ2-1; 9 nucleotides align to TRBD1. Germline V gives CDR1 SEHNR, CDR2 FQNEAQ (reference sequence). V lost 4 bases, J lost 9 bases, and 7 bases stayed unmatched. The CDR3 loop spans 14 amino acids. The CDR3 is CASSSPTGGGEQFF. The CDR3 DNA follows: TGTGCCAGCAGCTCCCCAACAGGGGGCGGTGAGCAGTTCTTC.

The rearrangement links TRBV18 to TRBJ1-5; the D is unclear. CDR3 length: 14 residues. The germline V gene has CDR1 KGHSH and CDR2 LQKENI. With 6 bases removed from V and 8 bases from J, the gap between germline ends came to 17 bases. CDR3 in DNA: TGTGCCAGCTCTCCCTCTCCGATAGTGGAGCCCCAGCATTTT. Its translation is CASSPSPIVEPQHF. The entire variable domain, with the rest obtained from reference TRBV18 and TRBJ1-5, is as follows: NAGVMQNPRHLVRRRGQEARLRCSPMKGHSHVYWYRQLPEEGLKFMVYLQKENIIDESGMPKERFSAEFPKEGPSILRIQQVVRGDSAAYFCASSPSPIVEPQHFGDGTRLSIL.

This clonotype appeared a few times. This chain joins TRBV28 and TRBJ2-5; the D gene is possibly TRBD2 (6 bases). The CDR3 length is 18 residues. Germline V gene data show CDR1 as MDHEN and CDR2 as SYDVKM. V shed 6 bases and J shed 4 bases, with 27 bases lying between them. The CDR3 reads CASSQISWRGSGGETQYF. The CDR3 DNA sequence: TGTGCCAGCAGCCAAATCTCCTGGAGGGGATCCGGGGGAGAGACCCAGTACTTC.

This clonotype has just a few counts. Written as DNA, the CDR3 is TGTGCCAGCAGTTATCTGGGGACTCTCTTAGAGACCCAGTACTTC. Residues: CASSYLGTLLETQYF. This chain joins TRBV6-2 or TRBV6-3 and TRBJ2-5, with a possible D match to TRBD2 (6 bases). The CDR3 spans 15 residues. CDR1 is MNHEY, CDR2 SVGEGT, per germline. V lost 3 bases, J lost 4 bases, and 15 bases lay in between.

This clonotype came up a few times. The chain links TRBV28 to TRBJ2-1, with D tentatively TRBD2 (7 bases). CDR1 and CDR2 (germline): MDHEN, SYDVKM. With 4 bases removed from V and 3 bases from J, the gap between germline ends came to 10 bases. CDR3 length: 14 amino acids. In nucleotides, the CDR3 is TGTGCCAGCAGTTGGGGGGGCGGCTACAATGAGCAGTTCTTC. Its protein is CASSWGGGYNEQFF.

There are a few counts of this clonotype. The rearrangement links TRBV6-2 or TRBV6-3 to TRBJ2-1, with TRBD2 matching 9 bases. Germline CDR1 reads MNHEY; CDR2 reads SVGEGT. Unmatched junction bases numbered 19, after V lost 0 bases and J lost 1 base. CDR3 size: 22 residues. The CDR3 DNA reads as TGTGCCAGCAGTTACTCGATGGTCCCGGGACTAGCAGGGGGAGCGTCCTACAATGAGCAGTTCTTC. Encoded protein: CASSYSMVPGLAGGASYNEQFF.

V and J are TRBV12-3 or TRBV12-4 and TRBJ2-3; the D is unclear. V was shortened by 1 base and J by 0 bases, with 8 bases between the two germline ends. The CDR3 consists of 15 residues. The CDR3 bases are TGTGCCAGCAGTTTAGAGTCGATCAGCACAGATACGCAGTATTTT. Translating it yields CASSLESISTDTQYF.

The J gene is TRBJ1-3, the V gene TRBV7-6; no firm D call. Germline CDR1 and CDR2: SGHVS and FNYEAQ. Trimming pared 2 bases from V and 4 bases from J, leaving 15 bases between. The CDR3 runs 16 residues. The CDR3 sequence: CASSLHIWTAGNTIYF. CDR3 DNA: TGTGCCAGCAGCTTACACATCTGGACGGCCGGAAACACCATATATTTT.

This clonotype was recorded many times. A much larger clone lies one base from this, so it may be a read error. The chain recombines TRBV7-2 with TRBJ2-5; TRBD1 might be the D (5 bases). CDR3 length equals 13 residues. With 1 base removed from V and 3 bases from J, the gap between germline ends came to 6 bases. CDR1 is SGHTA and CDR2 is FQGNSA in the germline V gene. The CDR3 protein is CASSLDRKETQYF. The DNA of the CDR3 is TGTGCCAGCAGCTTAGACAGGAAAGAGACCCAGTACTTC.

This clonotype was counted ten times or more. The chain couples TRBV7-3 to TRBJ2-1; a weak D match, TRBD2 (7 bases). CDR1 is SGHTA and CDR2 is FQGTGA in the germline V gene. This CDR3 contains 14 residues. The V and J ends lost 5 bases and 3 bases respectively, with 11 bases between them. CDR3 sequence (DNA): TGTGCCAGCAGCGGGGGGGCGGTCTACAATGAGCAGTTCTTC. Protein sequence: CASSGGAVYNEQFF.